The following is a TCR beta chain sequence with its context. Its antigen is unidentified. Treatment of the sample: oral pan-JAK inhibitor, 5-10 mg twice daily. This record comes from a study of CD8+ T cells in alopecia areata. Study overall: Severity among treated patients was scored by the percentage of scalp area affected.

From germline, CDR1 is LGHNA and CDR2 YNFKEQ. The CDR3 contains 17 residues. V shed 0 bases and J shed 4 bases, with 18 bases lying between them. Sequencing relied on a cDNA template that was reverse transcribed from extracted RNA. Profiling relied on immunoSEQ multiplex PCR, and the TCRdb table lists in-frame clones only, not all of them. Here the sample spans 150,000 to 250,000 clones, approximately 60% being singletons. Notes on the study in general: Scalp clonality dropped significantly under tofacitinib, as did expanded CD8+ top-100 clones. Many expanded lesional clones remained in scalp and blood on tofacitinib.

The chain carries TRBV4-2 and TRBJ2-5, with D perhaps matching TRBD1 (6 bases). This material consisted of CD4+ T cells sorted from blood, taken at week 4, from a patient treated with tofacitinib. This clonotype originated in a human donor with alopecia areata. The CDR3: CASSQDPTGRYAETQYF. CDR3 nucleotide sequence: TGTGCCAGCAGCCAAGATCCGACAGGCCGCTACGCAGAGACCCAGTACTTC.